This TCR beta chain was captured in a study of blood T cells in healthy people across ages. Next came a second PCR, run for about 6 to 11 cycles, which used a sample-barcoded 5' primer along with a J-beta primer mix. Using its own MiXCR run on the 5' RACE reads, TCRdb lists one record per CDR3 protein. The data contain about 780,000 distinct CDR3 sequences, roughly 24% of them singletons. Study results and caveats: From one million sequenced T cells, diversity estimates were lower bounds. More naive CD4+ cells and higher diversity marked long-lived donors relative to aged donors.

This clonotype was counted between two and nine times. Its matching antigen is unknown. This same sample was also taken into another study, of T cells of mothers and their children. As that report states: Five to seven children, together with their three healthy Caucasian mothers, made up the donors.

The origin of this receptor is a boy aged 10-17 years in good health. Sequenced sample: blood.

Here the CDR3 DNA reads TGTGCCACCAGCCAACTGAATTATGGCTACACCTTC. As protein: CATSQLNYGYTF. The chain links TRBV15 to TRBJ1-2, with D unclear. Trimming removed 5 bases from V and 5 bases from J, with 9 bases in between. The CDR3 has 12 residues. Germline CDR1 reads LNHNV; CDR2 reads YYDKDF (reference sequence).